This TCR beta chain emerged from a study of blood T cell repertoires in COVID-19. Germline V gene lookup returns CDR1 SGHNT and CDR2 YYREEE (reference sequence). The CDR3 runs 15 residues. V trimming: 0 bases; J trimming: 4 bases; junction bases outside the gene matches: 5. In the study's own analysis: Estimates of nucleated cell counts were drawn from the amplification of reference gene primers. Clones were read by immunoSEQ multiplex PCR, and TCRdb kept only the in-frame ones, dropping some. The V and J calls and clone size are taken from that table; D and trimming were inferred from the DNA. Of around 380,000 clones listed, approximately 89% are singletons. Recovered Cohort 3 donors showed two negative PCRs, clearance, or symptom resolution.

This chain joins TRBV5-4 and TRBJ2-3, with 7 nucleotides matching TRBD1. This TCR came from a man aged 25 to 40 who had recovered from COVID-19. Source material: PBMCs or T cells enriched from blood (not recorded which). DNA of the CDR3: TGTGCCAGCAGCTTGGGGACAGGTTTGCCAGATACGCAGTATTTT. Encoded protein: CASSLGTGLPDTQYF.